This T cell receptor (beta chain) was sequenced in a study of shared clonotypes between healthy human individuals. Trimming cost V 7 bases and J 0 bases, with 19 bases left between them. From germline, CDR1 is SQVTM and CDR2 ANQGSEA. This CDR3 region has 16 residues. As regards this clone: Its matching antigen is unknown.

Study conclusions and caveats: The generation probabilities recorded for non-shared clonotypes fell below those of clonotypes shared by all four donors.

TCRdb keeps only in-frame clones here, not all; method: immunoSEQ multiplex PCR. The table lists some 2,000,000 clones, less than 95% of them singletons. Naivety among CD8 cells was defined by CD45RO negativity and positive CCR7 selection, thereby excluding terminally differentiated effector memory CD45RA+ cells. Sequencing was performed on naive CD8+ T cells sorted from blood. The chain uses TRBV29-1 and TRBJ2-1; TRBD2 is a possible D gene (6 bases). The origin of this receptor is a man between 18 and 29 years old in good health. CDR3 bases: TGCAGCGCCCCTGGGGCTAGCGAAAGCTCCTACAATGAGCAGTTCTTC. Translating gives CSAPGASESSYNEQFF.